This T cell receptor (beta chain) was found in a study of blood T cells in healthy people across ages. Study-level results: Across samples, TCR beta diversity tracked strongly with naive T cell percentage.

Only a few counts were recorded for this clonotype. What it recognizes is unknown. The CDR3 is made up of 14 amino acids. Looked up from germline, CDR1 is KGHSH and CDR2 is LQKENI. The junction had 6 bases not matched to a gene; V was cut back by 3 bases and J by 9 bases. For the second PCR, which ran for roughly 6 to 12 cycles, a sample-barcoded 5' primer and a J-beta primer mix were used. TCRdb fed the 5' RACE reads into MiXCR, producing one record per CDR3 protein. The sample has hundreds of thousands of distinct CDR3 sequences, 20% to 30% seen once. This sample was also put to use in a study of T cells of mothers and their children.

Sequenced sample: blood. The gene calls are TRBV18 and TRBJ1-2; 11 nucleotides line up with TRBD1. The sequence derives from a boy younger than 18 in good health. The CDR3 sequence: CASSPIGQGASYTF. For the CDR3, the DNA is TGTGCCAGCTCACCGATCGGACAGGGGGCGAGCTACACCTTC.